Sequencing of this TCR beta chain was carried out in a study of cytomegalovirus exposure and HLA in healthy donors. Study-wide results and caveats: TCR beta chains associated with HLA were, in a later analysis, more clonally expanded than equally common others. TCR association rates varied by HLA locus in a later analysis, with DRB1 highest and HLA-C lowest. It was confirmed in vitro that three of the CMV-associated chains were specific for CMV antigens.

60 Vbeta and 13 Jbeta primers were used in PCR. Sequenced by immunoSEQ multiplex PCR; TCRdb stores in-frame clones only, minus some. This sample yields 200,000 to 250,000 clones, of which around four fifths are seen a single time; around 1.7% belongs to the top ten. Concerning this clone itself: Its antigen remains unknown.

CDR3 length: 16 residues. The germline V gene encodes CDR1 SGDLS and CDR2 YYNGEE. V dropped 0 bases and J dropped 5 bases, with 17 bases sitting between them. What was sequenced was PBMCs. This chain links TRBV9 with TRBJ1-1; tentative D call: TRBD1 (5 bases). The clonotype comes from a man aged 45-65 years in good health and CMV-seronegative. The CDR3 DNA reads TGTGCCAGCAGCGTAGCTCCAGGGCCTCCTCATACTGAAGCTTTCTTT. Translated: CASSVAPGPPHTEAFF.